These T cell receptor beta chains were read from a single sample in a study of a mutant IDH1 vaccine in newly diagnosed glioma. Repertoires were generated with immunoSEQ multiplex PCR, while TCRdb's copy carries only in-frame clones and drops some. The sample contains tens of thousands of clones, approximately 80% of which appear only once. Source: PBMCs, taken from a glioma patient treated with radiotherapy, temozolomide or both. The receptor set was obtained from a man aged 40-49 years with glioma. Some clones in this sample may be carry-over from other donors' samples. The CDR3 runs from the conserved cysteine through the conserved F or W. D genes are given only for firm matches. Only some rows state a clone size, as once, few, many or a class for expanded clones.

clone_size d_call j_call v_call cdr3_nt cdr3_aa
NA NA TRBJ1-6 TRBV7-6 TGTGCCAGCAGCTCGAGTTATAATTCACCCCTCCACTTT CASSSSYNSPLHF
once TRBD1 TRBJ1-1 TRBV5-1 TGCGCCAGCAGCTTTGACAGGGTCGGGGATGAAGCTTTCTTT CASSFDRVGDEAFF
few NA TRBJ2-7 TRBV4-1 TGCGCCAGCAGCCAAACAGTGGTCAGGGGCATCTACGAGCAGTACTTC CASSQTVVRGIYEQYF
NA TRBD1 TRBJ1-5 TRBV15 TGTGCCACCAGCAAACAGGGGGCCGTAGGTCAGCCCCAGCATTTT CATSKQGAVGQPQHF
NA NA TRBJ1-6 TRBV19 TGTGCCAGTAGCGAAACAGGCGCCCTCCACTTT CASSETGALHF
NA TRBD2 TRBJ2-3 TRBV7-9 TGTGCCAGCACCCCTAGCGGGGGGTCGCCCACAGATACGCAGTATTTT CASTPSGGSPTDTQYF
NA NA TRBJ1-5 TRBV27 TGTGCTGCGGGGGATCAGCCCCAGCATTTT CAAGDQPQHF
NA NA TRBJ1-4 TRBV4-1 TGCGCCAGCAGCCAAGAACGGATTAATGAAAAACTGTTTTTT CASSQERINEKLFF
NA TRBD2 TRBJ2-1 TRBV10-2 TGCGCCAGCAGTTACGTAGCGGGGGGCTCCTACAATGAGCAGTTCTTC CASSYVAGGSYNEQFF
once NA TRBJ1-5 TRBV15 TGTGCCACCAGCAGAGCTAAGGGTCAGCCCCAGCATTTT CATSRAKGQPQHF
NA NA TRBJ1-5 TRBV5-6 TGTGCCAGCAGCTTGGCCTACAGCTACAATCAGCCCCAGCATTTT CASSLAYSYNQPQHF
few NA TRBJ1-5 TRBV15 TGTGCCACCAGCAGAGATCTGGGGGTGCCGGATCAGCCCCAGCATTTT CATSRDLGVPDQPQHF
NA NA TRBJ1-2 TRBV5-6 TGTGCCAGCAGCAACCGGCTGGGGGCGCGGTATGGCTACACCTTC CASSNRLGARYGYTF
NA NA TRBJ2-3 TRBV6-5 TGTGCCAGCAGTTCCGGCAGGGGGGCCGATACGCAGTATTTT CASSSGRGADTQYF
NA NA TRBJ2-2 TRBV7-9 TGTGCCAGCAGCTGGGGGTTCGGGGAGCTGTTTTTT CASSWGFGELFF
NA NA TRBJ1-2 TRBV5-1 TGCGCCAGCAGCTTCCAGGGGCAGGATGGCTACACCTTC CASSFQGQDGYTF
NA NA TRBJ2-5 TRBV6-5 TGTGCCAGCAGTTGGGACCAAGAGACCCAGTACTTC CASSWDQETQYF
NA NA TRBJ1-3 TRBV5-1 TGCGCCAGCAGCCCCGAGGGACGTCGGGCGTTTGGAAACACCATATATTTT CASSPEGRRAFGNTIYF
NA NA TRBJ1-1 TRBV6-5 TGTGCCAGCAGTTACAGGGGGGCGGACACTGAAGCTTTCTTT CASSYRGADTEAFF
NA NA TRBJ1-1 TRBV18 TGTGCCAGCTCCGCAGGCCCCGGACGGAACACTGAAGCTTTCTTT CASSAGPGRNTEAFF
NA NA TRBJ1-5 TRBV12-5 TGTGCTAGTGGTTTGGTATATGCCGAGGGTCGGGAGCCCCAGCATTTT CASGLVYAEGREPQHF
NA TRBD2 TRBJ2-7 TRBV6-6 TGTGCCAGCAGTGCTTCCGGGACTAGCGGGGGGGTGGGGAGCTTC CASSASGTSGGVGSF
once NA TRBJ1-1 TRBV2 TGTGCCAGCAGTGAAGGAGGGAACACTGAAGCTTTCTTT CASSEGGNTEAFF
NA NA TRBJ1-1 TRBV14 TGTGCCAGCAGCCACGGGGGTCAATTGGTTTTCTTT CASSHGGQLVFF
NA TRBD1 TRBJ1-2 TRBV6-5 TGTGCCAGCAGTTCAGGGGGCTCGCGTAACTATGGCTACACCTTC CASSSGGSRNYGYTF
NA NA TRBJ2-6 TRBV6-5 TGTGCCAGCAGTCCTACGGGGGCCAACGTCCTGACTTTC CASSPTGANVLTF
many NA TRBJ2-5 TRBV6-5 TGTGCCAGCAGTTACCTTTTGGGGGTAGAGACCCAGTACTTC CASSYLLGVETQYF
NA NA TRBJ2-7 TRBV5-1 TGCGCCAGCAGCTTTGGGGGGACCTACGAGCAGTACTTC CASSFGGTYEQYF
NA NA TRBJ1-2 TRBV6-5 TGTGCCAGCAGACGAGGTGCCTATGGCTACACCTTC CASRRGAYGYTF
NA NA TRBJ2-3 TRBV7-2 TGTGCCAGCAGCTTAGACAGGAGGGGCCCCGGGTCAGATACGCAGTATTTT CASSLDRRGPGSDTQYF
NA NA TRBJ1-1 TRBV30 TGTGCCTGGAGTTACCAGGGGAACACTGAAGCTTTCTTT CAWSYQGNTEAFF
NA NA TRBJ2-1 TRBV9 TGTGCCAGCAGCGTAGAGCTATCTGGGGGGTACAATGAGCAGTTCTTC CASSVELSGGYNEQFF
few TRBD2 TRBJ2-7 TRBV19 TGTGCCAGTAGTAGGGGACTAGGGTACGAGCAGTACTTC CASSRGLGYEQYF
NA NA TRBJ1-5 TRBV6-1 TGTGCCAGCAGTAGACAGGCCGGGCAGCCCCAGCATTTT CASSRQAGQPQHF
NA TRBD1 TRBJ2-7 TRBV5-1 TGCGCCAGCAGCCGCTCCGGGACAGGGCATCGAGACTACGAGCAGTACTTC CASSRSGTGHRDYEQYF
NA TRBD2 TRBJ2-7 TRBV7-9 TGTGCCAGCAGCTTAGGAGCGGGACTTCATTACGAGCAGTACTTC CASSLGAGLHYEQYF
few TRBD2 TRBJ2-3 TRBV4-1 TGCGCCAGCAGCCAAGAGGGGGCTAGCGGGGTATGGGATACGCAGTATTTT CASSQEGASGVWDTQYF
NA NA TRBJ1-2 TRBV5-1 TGCGCCAGCAGCTTGGCCATCTATGGCTACACCTTC CASSLAIYGYTF
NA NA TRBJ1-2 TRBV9 TGTGCCAGCAGCGCACGCGGGGCCGGGAGTGGCTACACCTTC CASSARGAGSGYTF
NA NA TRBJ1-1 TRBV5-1 TGCGCCAGCAGCCCGACTGGACAGCTGAACACTGAAGCTTTCTTT CASSPTGQLNTEAFF
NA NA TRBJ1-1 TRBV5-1 TGCGCCAGCAGCTTGGGTGGAGGGGACCTGACTTTCTTT CASSLGGGDLTFF
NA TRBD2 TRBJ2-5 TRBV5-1 TGCGCCAGCAGCCCCCGGACTAGCGGGGGGCTGGAGACCCAGTACTTC CASSPRTSGGLETQYF
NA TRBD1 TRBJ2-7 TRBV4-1 TGCGCCAGCAGCCAAGGACAGGGGGCGTCCTACGAGCAGTACTTC CASSQGQGASYEQYF
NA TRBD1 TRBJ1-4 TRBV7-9 TGTGCCAGCAGTTTAACAGGGGGGGGAGAAAAACTGTTTTTT CASSLTGGGEKLFF
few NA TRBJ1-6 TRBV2 TGTGCCAGCAGTGAAACCCAGGGGAGTTCACCCCTCCACTTT CASSETQGSSPLHF